The TCR beta chain under discussion was sequenced for a study of cytomegalovirus exposure and HLA in healthy donors. The primer mix had 60 Vbeta and 13 Jbeta primers. Produced via immunoSEQ multiplex PCR; TCRdb's table is partial and in-frame only. The repertoire holds fewer than 250,000 clones, with about nine tenths as singletons. As regards this clone: What it recognizes is unknown.

V gave up 7 bases and J gave up 2 bases, with 9 bases separating them. Per the germline V gene, CDR1 is MNHNS and CDR2 is SASEGT. This CDR3 is built from 12 residues. Findings and limits, study-wide: According to the study, roughly 160 TCR beta chains were cytomegalovirus-associated. Later examination showed HLA-associated TCR beta chains had greater clonal expansion than equally common others.

The TCR sequence derives from a boy aged 2 to 10 in good health and CMV-seronegative. The gene calls are TRBV6-1 and TRBJ2-7; D remains ambiguous. The sequencing input was PBMCs. CDR3 in amino acids: CASNTDTYEQYF. The DNA for the CDR3 is TGTGCCAGCAATACTGACACCTACGAGCAGTACTTC.